The T cell receptor beta chain under discussion was sequenced for a study of OX40 agonist ivuxolimab in advanced cancers. Using immunoSEQ multiplex PCR, the repertoire was profiled, and TCRdb retains in-frame clones only, with some absent. The sample records around 95,000 clones, roughly 88% being singletons. A single count supports this clone. Trimming took 7 bases from V and 5 from J; bases not matched to a gene: 6. CDR1 is MDHEN and CDR2 is SYDVKM in the germline V gene. CDR3 length equals 13 residues. This clonotype was obtained from an adult with an advanced solid tumor such as melanoma, head and neck, liver or kidney cancer. This sequence joins TRBV28 and TRBJ1-2, with 8 nucleotides matching TRBD1. This sample comprised CD4+ or CD8+ T cells sorted from blood, obtained in a trial of the OX40 agonist ivuxolimab. The CDR3 protein is CASNTGGKYGYTF. CDR3 nucleotide sequence: TGTGCCAGCAACACAGGGGGGAAGTATGGCTACACCTTC.